This T cell receptor (beta chain) stems from a study of CD8+ T cells in alopecia areata. Extracted RNA was reverse transcribed, and the resulting cDNA served as sequencing template. The repertoire was sequenced with immunoSEQ multiplex PCR; TCRdb's copy has only in-frame clones and lacks some. The data show hundreds of thousands of clones, approximately 70% seen once. Treatment given: oral pan-JAK inhibitor, 5-10 mg twice daily. Germline loops: CDR1 SGHRS, CDR2 YFSETQ. The V gene lost 0 bases and the J gene lost 1 base, with 10 bases spanning the gap. This CDR3 comprises 15 residues. The V and J genes are TRBV5-1 and TRBJ1-2; tentative D call: TRBD1 (5 bases). The TCR comes from a human donor with alopecia areata. Sequencing was performed on CD4+ T cells sorted from blood, taken at approximately week 44, from a patient treated with tofacitinib. The CDR3 nucleotides are TGCGCCAGCAGCTTGGTTGGGGGTGGTAACTATGGCTACACCTTC. Encoded protein: CASSLVGGGNYGYTF.